Following are 28 T cell receptor beta chains from one sample sequenced in a study of T cells after yellow fever vaccination. TCRdb fed the 5' RACE reads into MiXCR, producing one record per CDR3 protein. Altogether around 30,000 distinct CDR3 sequences are present, under 12% being singletons, with the ten largest covering 9% to 15%. Material: PBMCs, either bulk or a sorted T-cell subset (CD4+, CD8+, memory, or dextramer-sorted; not recorded which), obtained approximately 15 days after the first yellow fever vaccination. Receptor source: a man aged 18 to 29 who received the YFV17D yellow fever vaccine.

This clonotype occurred many times. The chain combines TRBV5-1 with TRBJ2-5; possible D gene TRBD1, 6 bases. V lost 7 bases and J 7 bases, leaving 17 bases between the germline ends. This CDR3 comprises 13 residues. CDR1 is SGHRS and CDR2 is YFSETQ in the germline V gene. The CDR3 spells CASGQNFVRTQYF. DNA for the CDR3: TGCGCCAGCGGACAGAACTTTGTGCGGACCCAGTACTTC. The variable domain in full, with the rest retrieved from reference TRBV5-1 and TRBJ2-5, is KAGVTQTPRYLIKTRGQQVTLSCSPISGHRSVSWYQQTPGQGLQFLFEYFSETQRNKGNFPGRFSGRQFSNSRSEMNVSTLELGDSALYLCASGQNFVRTQYFGPGTRLLVL.

This clonotype was observed at least ten times. The rearrangement joins TRBV6-2 or TRBV6-3 to TRBJ2-5; D is perhaps TRBD2 (5 bases). Germline V CDR1 and CDR2: MNHEY, SVGEGT. The ends were cut back, 5 bases at V and 5 bases at J, with 15 bases in the middle. The CDR3 spans 14 residues. This CDR3 is CASSPTNPGETQYF. CDR3 nucleotide sequence: TGTGCCAGCAGTCCGACAAATCCGGGGGAGACCCAGTACTTC.

This clonotype has a count of ten or more. The V gene is TRBV21-1, the J gene TRBJ2-7. TRBV21-1 is labeled a pseudogene. The CDR3 has 16 amino acids. Here the CDR3 reads CASSKPESKKCGEQYV. In nucleotides, the CDR3 is TGTGCCAGCAGCAAACCCGAAAGCAAAAAGTGCGGCGAGCAGTACGTC.

Only a few counts were recorded for this clonotype. This chain links TRBV5-4 with TRBJ2-1; D gene unclear. The CDR3 runs to 20 residues. The germline CDR1 and CDR2 sequences are SGHNT and YYREEE (reference sequence). V was trimmed by 2 bases and J by 6 bases, leaving 30 bases between them. This CDR3 reads CASSFILTVSGPAWVNEQFF. Written as DNA, the CDR3 is TGTGCCAGCAGCTTTATCCTCACGGTATCGGGTCCAGCGTGGGTCAATGAGCAGTTCTTC. The full variable domain, in which reference TRBV5-4 and TRBJ2-1 provide the parts outside the CDR3, is ETGVTQSPTHLIKTRGQQVTLRCSSQSGHNTVSWYQQALGQGPQFIFQYYREEENGRGNFPPRFSGLQFPNYSSELNVNALELDDSALYLCASSFILTVSGPAWVNEQFFGPGTRLTVL.

This clonotype has at least ten counts. The genes are TRBV4-1 and TRBJ2-2; D possibly corresponds to TRBD1 (5 bases). Germline-derived CDR1 and CDR2 are MGHRA and YSYEKL. Trimming removed 4 bases from V and 6 bases from J, with 18 bases in between. This CDR3 is built from 16 residues. CDR3 amino acids: CASSPLAGLVSGELFF. Here the CDR3 DNA reads TGCGCCAGCAGCCCTCTCGCAGGGTTAGTTTCCGGGGAGCTGTTTTTT.

This clonotype occurred once. The chain is built from TRBV3-1 and TRBJ1-5; D uncertain. The CDR3 extends over 15 amino acids. The germline CDR1 and CDR2 sequences are LGHDT and YNNKEL (reference sequence). V shed 8 bases and J shed 4 bases, with 18 bases lying between them. The CDR3 region has the DNA TGTGCCAGCTGCCCCACGGACGGACGGAATCAGCCCCAGCATTTT. This translates into CASCPTDGRNQPQHF.

This clonotype showed up many times. This chain uses TRBV20-1 with TRBJ1-2; D perhaps matches TRBD1 (6 bases). Germline V gives CDR1 DFQATT, CDR2 SNEGSKA (reference sequence). This CDR3 contains 15 residues. CDR3 residues: CRAAGGAVENYGYTF. As DNA, the CDR3 is TGCAGGGCCGCTGGGGGGGCAGTCGAAAACTATGGCTACACCTTC.

This clonotype was detected many times. The rearrangement uses TRBV20-1 and TRBJ2-5, with 11 bases identical to TRBD2. The CDR3 is 15 amino acids. V gave up 0 bases and J gave up 4 bases; unmatched junction bases: 4. Germline lookup yields CDR1 DFQATT and CDR2 SNEGSKA (reference sequence). CDR3 DNA sequence: TGCAGTGCTAGAGATCCCGGGACTAGCGGAGAGACCCAGTACTTC. Its translation: CSARDPGTSGETQYF.

At least ten counts were recorded for this clonotype. V gene TRBV20-1 combines with J gene TRBJ2-3, with 15 bases lining up with TRBD2. Germline lookup yields CDR1 DFQATT and CDR2 SNEGSKA (reference sequence). This CDR3 region has 18 residues. The V segment lost 4 bases and the J segment 1 base; nucleotides outside the gene matches: 9. CDR3 amino acids: CSAKTGLAGGRGTDTQYF. Here the CDR3 DNA reads TGCAGTGCTAAAACAGGACTAGCGGGGGGGCGTGGCACAGATACGCAGTATTTT.

In its sample, this clonotype was seen many times. The genes are TRBV30 and TRBJ1-2; no firm D call. Trimming shortened V by 2 bases and J by 0 bases, and 10 bases separated the two germline ends. The CDR3 runs to 14 residues. Germline CDR1 GTSNPN, CDR2 SVGIG (reference sequence). CDR3 amino acids: CAWSRPTANYGYTF. In DNA form, the CDR3 reads TGTGCCTGGAGTAGACCTACAGCTAACTATGGCTACACCTTC.

Many counts were recorded for this clonotype. This sequence joins TRBV7-2 and TRBJ2-5; no reliable D call. The V end was cut by 4 bases, the J end by 5 bases, with 14 bases between. The germline gives CDR1 SGHTA, CDR2 FQGNSA. This CDR3 has 14 amino acids. The CDR3, as DNA: TGTGCCAGCAGCTACCGATTTGGGTCGGAGACCCAGTACTTC. It specifies CASSYRFGSETQYF. Full variable domain (remainder filled in from reference TRBV7-2 and TRBJ2-5): GAGVSQSPSNKVTEKGKDVELRCDPISGHTALYWYRQSLGQGLEFLIYFQGNSAPDKSGLPSDRFSAERTGGSVSTLTIQRTQQEDSAVYLCASSYRFGSETQYFGPGTRLLVL.

With respect to this clonotype: A clone one base away is much larger, so this may be a read error. The J gene is TRBJ2-6, the V gene TRBV5-6, with unresolved D. V lost 5 bases, J lost 0 bases, and 9 bases lay in between. This CDR3 region has 15 residues. The germline gives CDR1 SGHDT, CDR2 YYEEEE. The CDR3 DNA reads TGTGCCAGCAGTCGCCTGAACTCTGGGGCCAACGTCCTGACTTTC. The encoded protein is CASSRLNSGANVLTF.

The sample holds many counts of this clonotype. J is TRBJ2-4 and V is TRBV7-2; 11 positions agree with TRBD2. V lost 3 bases and J lost 5; bases outside the gene matches: 3. Looked up from germline, CDR1 is SGHTA and CDR2 is FQGNSA. This CDR3 has 15 residues. The CDR3 spells CASSFSGGAQNIQYF. The CDR3 DNA sequence: TGTGCCAGCAGCTTTAGCGGGGGGGCCCAAAACATTCAGTACTTC. Together with reference TRBV7-2 and TRBJ2-4, the CDR3 gives the full variable domain: GAGVSQSPSNKVTEKGKDVELRCDPISGHTALYWYRQSLGQGLEFLIYFQGNSAPDKSGLPSDRFSAERTGGSVSTLTIQRTQQEDSAVYLCASSFSGGAQNIQYFGAGTRLSVL.

J is TRBJ1-5 and V is TRBV20-1; D not resolved. V was cut by 0 bases and J by 2 bases, with 14 bases left in between. Germline V CDR1 and CDR2: DFQATT, SNEGSKA (reference sequence). The CDR3 length is 16 residues. CDR3 sequence reads: CSARDRRLYGNQPQHF. The DNA for the CDR3 is TGCAGTGCTAGAGATCGACGGTTGTATGGCAATCAGCCCCAGCATTTT.

The rearrangement links TRBV7-3 to TRBJ2-5; no definite D call. The V end was cut by 5 bases, the J end by 5 bases, with 15 bases between. Germline loops: CDR1 SGHTA, CDR2 FQGTGA. There are 14 residues in the CDR3. The CDR3 loop reads CASSQNPGTETQYF. CDR3 coding DNA: TGTGCCAGCAGCCAAAACCCGGGTACGGAGACCCAGTACTTC.

This clonotype was counted at least ten times. This chain links TRBV5-4 with TRBJ1-1; D might be TRBD1 (6 bases). Trimming took 2 bases from V and 5 from J, leaving 13 bases between them. This CDR3 is 14 amino acids long. Germline CDR1 SGHNT, CDR2 YYREEE (reference sequence). For the CDR3, the DNA is TGTGCCAGCAGCTTCGGGGGGGCAGAAACTGAAGCTTTCTTT. Translation gives CASSFGGAETEAFF.

The sample holds many counts of this clonotype. The chain carries TRBV7-2 and TRBJ2-2; weak D call: TRBD1 (6 bases). CDR3 length: 13 residues. Trimming took 6 bases from V and 4 from J, leaving 9 bases between them. Germline assignment: CDR1 SGHTA and CDR2 FQGNSA. The DNA for the CDR3 is TGTGCCAGCAGGGCAGGGGTCACCGGGGAGCTGTTTTTT. This translates into CASRAGVTGELFF.

Of note for this clonotype: Since a much larger clone is just one base distant, this may be a read error. V is TRBV19 and J is TRBJ1-6; 7 nucleotides line up with TRBD1. The V gene's germline CDR1 is LNHDA and CDR2 SQIVND (reference sequence). The CDR3 is 16 amino acids. DNA for the CDR3: TGTGTCAGTAGGCGACAGGGAGGCTCCTATAATTCACCCCTCCACTTT. This encodes CVSRRQGGSYNSPLHF.

This clonotype was seen a handful of times. The chain links TRBV18 to TRBJ1-2; D uncertain. CDR3 size: 13 residues. From germline, CDR1 is KGHSH and CDR2 LQKENI. V lost 2 bases, J lost 5 bases, and 9 bases lay in between. The CDR3: CASSPDAVYGYTF. For the CDR3, the DNA is TGTGCCAGCTCACCAGACGCAGTTTATGGCTACACCTTC. Combining the CDR3 with reference TRBV18 and TRBJ1-2 gives the whole variable domain NAGVMQNPRHLVRRRGQEARLRCSPMKGHSHVYWYRQLPEEGLKFMVYLQKENIIDESGMPKERFSAEFPKEGPSILRIQQVVRGDSAAYFCASSPDAVYGYTFGSGTRLTVV.

This clonotype came up many times. The chain joins TRBV24-1 to TRBJ2-2; perhaps TRBD2 as D (6 bases). The CDR3 length is 17 residues. With 1 base removed from V and 0 bases from J, the gap between germline ends came to 11 bases. Germline V CDR1 and CDR2: KGHDR, SFDVKD. The CDR3 sequence is CATSDFGGISNTGELFF. The CDR3 DNA sequence: TGTGCCACCAGTGATTTTGGGGGGATCTCGAACACCGGGGAGCTGTTTTTT.

This clonotype was detected ten times or more. This sequence joins TRBV6-4 and TRBJ2-3, with TRBD2 matching over 15 bases. There are 16 residues in the CDR3. V dropped 5 bases and J dropped 3; count of bases not matched to a gene: 3. Germline lookup yields CDR1 MRHNA and CDR2 SNTAGT. The CDR3 DNA reads TGTGCCAGCAGTCGGACTAGCGGGGGGGTGACAGATACGCAGTATTTT. It is translated as CASSRTSGGVTDTQYF.

About this clonotype itself: This may be a read error, as it is one base from a much larger clone. The CDR3 sequence: CAISEGGAGYNEQFF. The CDR3 DNA is TGTGCCATCAGTGAGGGGGGGGCCGGGTACAATGAGCAGTTCTTC. The V gene is TRBV2, the J gene TRBJ2-1; possible D gene TRBD2, 7 bases. Germline CDR1 SNHLY, CDR2 FYNNEI. This CDR3 region has 15 residues.

This clonotype has ten or more counts. The genes are TRBV7-2 and TRBJ1-5, with D hard to call. V was cut by 8 bases and J by 2 bases, with 10 bases left in between. Germline assignment: CDR1 SGHTA and CDR2 FQGNSA. The CDR3 consists of 13 residues. The CDR3 is CASGVRGNQPQHF. Here the CDR3 DNA reads TGTGCCAGCGGGGTACGAGGCAATCAGCCCCAGCATTTT.

The sample holds many counts of this clonotype. The CDR3 loop reads CASSLGTGNEKLFF. Here the CDR3 DNA reads TGTGCCAGCAGCTTAGGGACAGGAAATGAAAAACTGTTTTTT. V usage is TRBV7-6 and J usage is TRBJ1-4; 7 bases line up with TRBD1. Looked up from germline, CDR1 is SGHVS and CDR2 is FNYEAQ. The CDR3 loop spans 14 amino acids. The junction had 1 base not matched to a gene; V was cut back by 1 base and J by 5 bases.

This clonotype was detected many times. This chain joins TRBV20-1 and TRBJ1-2; tentatively, D is TRBD1 (6 bases). Germline loops: CDR1 DFQATT, CDR2 SNEGSKA (reference sequence). V lost 7 bases and J lost 5, with 26 bases in between. The CDR3 loop spans 16 amino acids. CDR3 nucleotides: TGCAGTGTTGCAGGGGCAGCGGACGTTATGGGTTATGGCTACACCTTC. Its protein product is CSVAGAADVMGYGYTF.

In this sample, this clonotype turned up many times. V is TRBV20-1 and J is TRBJ1-4; no definite D call. Germline V lookup: CDR1 DFQATT, CDR2 SNEGSKA (reference sequence). The CDR3 covers 14 residues. V was shortened by 2 bases and J by 2 bases, with 9 bases between the two germline ends. The CDR3 DNA reads as TGCAGTGCTAGATCTGGCCTTACTAATGAAAAACTGTTTTTT. Translating it yields CSARSGLTNEKLFF.

This clonotype was recorded many times. The chain employs TRBV6-2 or TRBV6-3 and TRBJ2-7; D ambiguous. V lost 2 bases and J 5 bases, leaving 10 bases between the germline ends. The germline gives CDR1 MNHEY, CDR2 SVGEGT. The CDR3 contains 13 residues. CDR3 in amino acids: CASSYALDHEQYV. The CDR3 coding sequence is TGTGCCAGCAGTTACGCCCTCGATCACGAGCAGTACGTC.

In the case of this clonotype: A read error is possible here, since a much larger clone lies one base away. The chain carries TRBV6-5 and TRBJ1-6; no definite D call. The germline V gene has CDR1 MNHEY and CDR2 SVGAGI. This CDR3 has 14 residues. CDR3 bases: TGTGCCAGCAGTTCGCTCGAGTATACTTCACCCCTCCACTTT. The encoded protein is CASSSLEYTSPLHF.